This TCR beta chain was obtained from a study of shared clonotypes between healthy human individuals. Findings and limits, study-wide: Few donors limited the genetic and exposure-history diversity represented. Shared clonotypes across all four donors exceeded non-shared ones in generation probability.

For this clone: What it recognizes is unknown.

The run depth of the assay was deep. Evenly divided among several immunoSEQ plates was the genomic DNA of each subset. Libraries were prepared by immunoSEQ multiplex PCR; TCRdb keeps only in-frame clonotypes and omits some of them. The data contain about 1,800,000 clones, less than 95% of them singletons. The naive CD8 fraction comprised CD45RO-negative cells positively selected for CCR7 and excluded terminally differentiated effector memory CD45RA+ cells. This CDR3 has 15 amino acids. After removal of 2 bases from V and 3 bases from J, the junction contained 7 bases not matched to a gene. CDR1 and CDR2 from the germline V gene are MNHEY and SVGAGI.

The sequence came from a man aged 18 to 29 in good health. The specimen was naive CD8+ T cells sorted from blood. The rearrangement uses TRBV6-5 and TRBJ2-7; the match to TRBD2 covers 7 bases. The DNA of the CDR3 is TGTGCCAGCAGTTACCACCCGTCTAGCGGCTACGAGCAGTACTTC. Its protein is CASSYHPSSGYEQYF.